Shown below are 7 T cell receptor beta chains from a single sample sequenced in a study of molecular identifiers for immune sequencing clone quantification. TCRdb re-derived calls from the PCR reads in MiXCR, one entry per CDR3 protein. The sample lists roughly 97,000 distinct CDR3 sequences, 24% occurring once. Sample: naive CD8+ T cells from blood, with Jurkat cell RNA spiked in. Noted subset: FACS-sorted CD8+CD4-CCR7+CD45RA+ naive T cells. The receptors originated from a human donor in good health. Some libraries in this study had Jurkat cell RNA spiked in.

This clonotype occurred a few times. This sequence joins TRBV19 and TRBJ1-5; the D is unclear. From germline, CDR1 is LNHDA and CDR2 SQIVND (reference sequence). V dropped 3 bases and J dropped 1 base, with 13 bases sitting between them. The CDR3 runs to 16 residues. The CDR3 protein is CASSISRVNSNQPQHF. The CDR3 bases are TGTGCCAGTAGTATTAGTCGGGTTAACAGCAATCAGCCCCAGCATTTT.

This clonotype appeared many times. The J gene is TRBJ2-7, the V gene TRBV28, with D unclear. The germline gives CDR1 MDHEN, CDR2 SYDVKM. CDR3 length: 14 amino acids. Trimming cost V 6 bases and J 7 bases, with 19 bases left between them. CDR3 DNA: TGTGCCAGCAGCGTCAGGACGGGCCGCTTAGAGCAGTACTTC. It specifies CASSVRTGRLEQYF.

This clonotype was seen repeatedly, ten times or more. Here the CDR3 DNA reads TGCGCCAGCAGCCAAGAAAGGCGCGTCTACGAGCAGTACTTC. This encodes CASSQERRVYEQYF. The genes are TRBV4-3 and TRBJ2-7; D call uncertain. Germline-derived CDR1 and CDR2 are LGHNA and YSLEER. V was clipped by 0 bases and J by 3 bases, with 9 bases between them. The CDR3 length is 14 residues.

This clonotype was observed many times. The chain recombines TRBV4-3 with TRBJ2-2; a weak D match, TRBD2 (5 bases). The CDR3 extends over 17 amino acids. Trimming stripped 0 bases from V and 6 bases from J, with 17 bases between. CDR1 is LGHNA, CDR2 YSLEER, per germline. The CDR3 DNA sequence: TGCGCCAGCAGCCAAGATTACTTAGTTCGGGGAGCCGGGGAGCTGTTTTTT. As protein: CASSQDYLVRGAGELFF.

The table lists this clonotype with many counts. The chain carries TRBV6-5 and TRBJ2-7, with no clear D. The V end was cut by 8 bases, the J end by 0 bases, with 20 bases between. The CDR3 loop spans 16 amino acids. Per the germline V gene, CDR1 is MNHEY and CDR2 is SVGAGI. DNA for the CDR3: TGTGCCAGCCCAATTCTTCGGGTGCAGAGCTCCTACGAGCAGTACTTC. Translated, it gives CASPILRVQSSYEQYF.

The chain carries TRBV12-3 or TRBV12-4 and TRBJ1-5; D might be TRBD1 (5 bases). The CDR3 is 13 amino acids. V was trimmed by 3 bases and J by 13 bases, leaving 16 bases between them. The CDR3 DNA sequence: TGTGCCAGCAGTTTCCCAGGGTGGGTTGATCAGCATTTT. It encodes CASSFPGWVDQHF.

This clonotype was counted a single time. The chain has TRBV27 and TRBJ2-6; the match to TRBD1 covers 8 bases. The V and J ends lost 6 bases and 3 bases, in that order; junction bases with no gene match: 13. Germline V lookup: CDR1 MNHEY, CDR2 SMNVEV (reference sequence). The CDR3 runs to 18 residues. In nucleotides, the CDR3 is TGTGCCAGCAGCCCCGGGACAGGTATTGGGATTGGGGCCAACGTCCTGACTTTC. This translates into CASSPGTGIGIGANVLTF.